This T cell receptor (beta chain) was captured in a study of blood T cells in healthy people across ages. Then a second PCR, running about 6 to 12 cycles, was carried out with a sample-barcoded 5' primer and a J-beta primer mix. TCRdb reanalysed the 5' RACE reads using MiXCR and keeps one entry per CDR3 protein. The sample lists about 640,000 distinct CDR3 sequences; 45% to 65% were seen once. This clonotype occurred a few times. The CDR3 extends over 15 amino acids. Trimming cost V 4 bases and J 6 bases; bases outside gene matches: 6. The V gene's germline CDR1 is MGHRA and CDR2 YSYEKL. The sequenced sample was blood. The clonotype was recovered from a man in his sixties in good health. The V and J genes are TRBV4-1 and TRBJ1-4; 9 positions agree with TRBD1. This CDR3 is CASSPGQGGDEKLFF. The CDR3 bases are TGCGCCAGCAGCCCGGGACAGGGAGGGGATGAAAAACTGTTTTTT.